Below are 18 T cell receptor beta chains sequenced from a single sample in a study of cytomegalovirus exposure and HLA in healthy donors. A multiplex PCR was run with 60 Vbeta primers and 13 Jbeta primers. The assay was immunoSEQ multiplex PCR, and TCRdb's table has in-frame clones only and misses some. Of some 130,000 clones detected, around 77% appear once; the ten largest clones hold 1% to 1.5%. Sequencing was done on a sample of PBMCs. The receptors come from a man between 45 and 60 years old in good health and CMV-seronegative.

The gene calls are TRBV28 and TRBJ1-1; D uncertain. Deletions cut 6 bases from V and 7 bases from J, with 12 bases between. Per germline, CDR1 MDHEN and CDR2 SYDVKM. The CDR3 runs to 12 residues. The CDR3 loop is CASSPRWVEAFF. The DNA of the CDR3 is TGTGCCAGCAGCCCGCGGTGGGTTGAAGCTTTCTTT.

This chain uses TRBV6-6 with TRBJ2-1, with 9 bases that match TRBD2. The CDR3 is made up of 16 amino acids. Germline lookup yields CDR1 MNHNY and CDR2 SVGAGI (reference sequence). V shed 2 bases, J shed 9 bases, and the junction held 11 bases outside the gene matches. The CDR3 reads CASSYPRGSGSGEQFF. Written as DNA, the CDR3 is TGTGCCAGCAGTTACCCCCGGGGTAGCGGGAGTGGTGAGCAGTTCTTC.

This clone was counted a few times. The rearrangement uses TRBV18 and TRBJ1-4; 10 bases agree with TRBD1. This CDR3 has 16 residues. Unmatched junction bases numbered 4, after V lost 3 bases and J lost 3 bases. CDR1 is KGHSH and CDR2 is LQKENI in the germline V gene. CDR3 loop: CASSPGQGRANEKLFF. The DNA of the CDR3 is TGTGCCAGCTCACCGGGACAGGGGAGAGCTAATGAAAAACTGTTTTTT.

The chain joins TRBV28 to TRBJ2-5; 11 nucleotides align to TRBD1. The germline gives CDR1 MDHEN, CDR2 SYDVKM. V shed 5 bases and J 2 bases; nucleotides not matched to a gene: 4. The CDR3 extends over 15 amino acids. The CDR3 reads CASSPGTGGQETQYF. DNA for the CDR3: TGTGCCAGCAGTCCCGGGACAGGGGGACAAGAGACCCAGTACTTC.

The gene calls are TRBV19 and TRBJ1-5; 8 bases align to TRBD1. The CDR3 has 14 amino acids. Germline loops: CDR1 LNHDA, CDR2 SQIVND (reference sequence). V was clipped by 6 bases and J by 6 bases; unmatched bases: 7. CDR3 DNA sequence: TGTGCCAGTAGACAGGACAGGGTGGCTCAGCCCCAGCATTTT. It specifies CASRQDRVAQPQHF.

V and J are TRBV4-2 and TRBJ2-1; 10 positions agree with TRBD2. Trimming cost V 3 bases and J 4 bases; bases outside gene matches: 6. Germline V gene sequence: CDR1 LGHNA, CDR2 YNFKEQ. This CDR3 comprises 16 residues. In DNA, the CDR3 is TGTGCCAGCAGCCAGGATAAGCGGGAGGGATACAATGAGCAGTTCTTC. It yields the protein CASSQDKREGYNEQFF.

This sequence joins TRBV2 and TRBJ2-1; 16 bases are shared with TRBD2. The junction had 6 bases not matched to a gene; V was cut back by 6 bases and J by 7 bases. The CDR3 is made up of 16 amino acids. Germline assignment: CDR1 SNHLY and CDR2 FYNNEI. This CDR3 reads CASSSRGLAGGNEQFF. CDR3 sequence (DNA): TGTGCCAGCAGCTCCCGGGGACTAGCGGGAGGGAATGAGCAGTTCTTC.

The CDR3: CATSRDASGPYEQYF. DNA of the CDR3: TGTGCCACCAGCAGAGATGCTAGCGGGCCTTACGAGCAGTACTTC. The chain is built from TRBV15 and TRBJ2-7; TRBD2 aligns across 8 bases. Germline lookup yields CDR1 LNHNV and CDR2 YYDKDF (reference sequence). The CDR3 runs 15 residues. Losses at the gene ends were 0 bases for V and 4 bases for J; bases not matched to a gene: 5.

The chain uses TRBV5-4 and TRBJ2-3; TRBD1 matches 11 bases. V lost 4 bases, J lost 3 bases, and 13 bases stayed unmatched. Per germline, CDR1 SGHNT and CDR2 YYREEE (reference sequence). The length of the CDR3 is 18 residues. The CDR3 coding sequence is TGTGCCAGCAGCCAGCACTACTGGGACAGGGGGTCGACAGATACGCAGTATTTT. Translating gives CASSQHYWDRGSTDTQYF.

V and J are TRBV28 and TRBJ2-3, with TRBD1 matching over 7 bases. V gave up 0 bases and J gave up 3 bases; unmatched junction bases: 15. CDR3 length equals 19 residues. CDR1 and CDR2 (germline): MDHEN, SYDVKM. The CDR3 loop reads CASSLWGSGGRRGTDTQYF. The CDR3 region has the DNA TGTGCCAGCAGTTTATGGGGGTCAGGGGGAAGGCGCGGGACAGATACGCAGTATTTT.

This sequence joins TRBV27 and TRBJ2-3; the D gene is possibly TRBD2 (6 bases). From germline, CDR1 is MNHEY and CDR2 SMNVEV (reference sequence). The germline V and J ends were trimmed by 0 bases and 3 bases, with 19 bases remaining between them. The CDR3 totals 18 residues. DNA of the CDR3: TGTGCCAGCAGTTTATCTTCCCGCGGGACGTCTGTAACAGATACGCAGTATTTT. Residues: CASSLSSRGTSVTDTQYF.

This clone was observed a few times. The rearrangement joins TRBV7-2 to TRBJ1-2, with D hard to call. From germline, CDR1 is SGHTA and CDR2 FQGNSA. The V end was cut by 5 bases, the J end by 4 bases, with 11 bases between. The CDR3 is made up of 13 amino acids. The CDR3 loop is CASSVSGSYGYTF. The DNA of the CDR3 is TGTGCCAGCAGCGTTAGCGGGTCCTATGGCTACACCTTC.

This clone was counted once. The chain is built from TRBV9 and TRBJ2-5, with 7 bases matching TRBD1. After removal of 3 bases from V and 5 bases from J, the junction contained 4 bases not matched to a gene. From germline, CDR1 is SGDLS and CDR2 YYNGEE. This CDR3 region has 13 residues. CDR3 in amino acids: CASSEQGTETQYF. The CDR3 DNA reads TGTGCCAGCAGCGAACAGGGGACGGAGACCCAGTACTTC.

This chain joins TRBV10-3 and TRBJ2-2, with a weak D call TRBD1 (5 bases). There are 14 residues in the CDR3. Trimming took off 1 base at V and 7 bases at J, with 10 bases between the two ends. Germline-derived CDR1 and CDR2 are ENHRY and SYGVKD. CDR3 protein: CAISEFMGLGELFF. The CDR3, as DNA: TGTGCCATCAGTGAGTTTATGGGGCTCGGGGAGCTGTTTTTT.

The genes are TRBV27 and TRBJ2-3, with 8 bases fitting TRBD2. V lost 6 bases, J lost 6 bases, and 11 bases stayed unmatched. The CDR3 covers 15 residues. Germline V CDR1 and CDR2: MNHEY, SMNVEV (reference sequence). This chain's CDR3 is CASREIAGRSDTQYF. DNA of the CDR3: TGTGCCAGCAGGGAAATAGCGGGGAGGTCGGATACGCAGTATTTT.

The chain is built from TRBV9 and TRBJ2-7; 11 positions match TRBD2. There are 14 residues in the CDR3. Germline loops: CDR1 SGDLS, CDR2 YYNGEE. Trimming removed 4 bases from V and 6 bases from J; junction bases left unmatched: 6. CDR3 in DNA: TGTGCCAGCAGCCCTCCTAGCGGGAGGTCCGAGCAGTACTTC. Its translation is CASSPPSGRSEQYF.

The chain employs TRBV9 and TRBJ2-7; 7 bases agree with TRBD1. CDR1 SGDLS and CDR2 YYNGEE come from the germline V gene. J lost 6 bases, V lost 2 bases, and 8 bases had no gene match. The CDR3 consists of 14 residues. CDR3 sequence (DNA): TGTGCCAGCAGCGTTGATCCAGACAGGGCCGAGCAGTACTTC. Its translation: CASSVDPDRAEQYF.

The chain joins TRBV25-1 to TRBJ1-6, with D possibly matching TRBD1 (5 bases). Germline V gives CDR1 MGHDK, CDR2 SYGVNS. V lost 4 bases to trimming and J lost 9 bases, with 13 bases between them. The length of the CDR3 is 14 residues. The DNA of the CDR3 is TGTGCCAGCAGTGGGCAGGGCAGTTCTTCACCCCTCCACTTT. Translated: CASSGQGSSSPLHF.